This TCR beta chain appears in the sequencing data of a study of blood T cell repertoires in COVID-19. Study overall: Researchers got acute and convalescent COVID-19 samples from the United States, Italy and Spain.

In the original workflow: Cell counts per sample came from amplifying reference gene primers. Measured with immunoSEQ multiplex PCR; TCRdb has only the in-frame clones, and not every one. V and J calls and clone size are copied from that table; D and trimming were computed from the DNA. The data contain around 250,000 clones, 75% to 90% of them singletons. Germline trimming cut 1 base from V and 3 bases from J; bases unmatched to any gene: 3. There are 15 residues in the CDR3. In germline, CDR1 is SGHAT, CDR2 FQNNGV. Enrolled through a virtual design, the participants were between 18 and 89 years of age and came from 24 US areas. Participants had their cohort set by participant-reported clinical history.

What was sequenced was PBMCs or T cells enriched from blood (not recorded which). The origin of this receptor is a woman between 50 and 59 years old who had recovered from COVID-19. The chain combines TRBV11-2 with TRBJ2-7; 10 bases fit TRBD1. Here the CDR3 DNA reads TGTGCCAGCAGCTTAGCGGGGACAGGGGTCTACGAGCAGTACTTC. Its translation is CASSLAGTGVYEQYF. The entire variable domain, with the rest obtained from reference TRBV11-2 and TRBJ2-7, is as follows: EAGVAQSPRYKIIEKRQSVAFWCNPISGHATLYWYQQILGQGPKLLIQFQNNGVVDDSQLPKDRFSAERLKGVDSTLKIQPAKLEDSAVYLCASSLAGTGVYEQYFGPGTRLTVT.